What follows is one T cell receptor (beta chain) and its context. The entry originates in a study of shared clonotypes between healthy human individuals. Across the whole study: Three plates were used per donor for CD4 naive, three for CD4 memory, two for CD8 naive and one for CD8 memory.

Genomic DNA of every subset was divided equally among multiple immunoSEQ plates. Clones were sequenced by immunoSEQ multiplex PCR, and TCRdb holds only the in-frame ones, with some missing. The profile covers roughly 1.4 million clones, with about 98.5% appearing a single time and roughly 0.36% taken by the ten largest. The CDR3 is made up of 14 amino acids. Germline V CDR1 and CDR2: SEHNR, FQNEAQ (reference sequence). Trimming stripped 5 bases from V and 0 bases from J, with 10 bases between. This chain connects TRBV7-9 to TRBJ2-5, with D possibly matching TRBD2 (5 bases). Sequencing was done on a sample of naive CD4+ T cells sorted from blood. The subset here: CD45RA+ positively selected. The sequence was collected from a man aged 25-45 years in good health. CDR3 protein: CASSAGMYQETQYF. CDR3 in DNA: TGTGCCAGCAGCGCCGGGATGTACCAAGAGACCCAGTACTTC.